This TCR beta chain was sequenced for a study of cytomegalovirus exposure and HLA in healthy donors. On the study more broadly: As released early, the data held roughly 85 million unique TCRs from HLA-typed donors.

PCR employed 60 Vbeta and 13 Jbeta primers. The protocol was immunoSEQ multiplex PCR, while the TCRdb copy is restricted to in-frame clones and leaves out a portion. The sample records about 120,000 clones, 70% to 80% being singletons. General study points: In vitro experiments confirmed that three CMV-associated chains were specific for CMV antigens. About 180 TCR beta chains were listed as cytomegalovirus-associated. Relative to equally common others, HLA-associated TCR beta chains showed greater clonal expansion in a later analysis.

This CDR3 contains 14 residues. Per the germline V gene, CDR1 is MNHNY and CDR2 is SVGAGI (reference sequence). Losses at the gene ends were 4 bases for V and 6 bases for J; bases not matched to a gene: 6. Concerning this clone itself: Its specificity is unknown.

Sample: PBMCs. The chain carries TRBV6-6 and TRBJ2-1; 7 positions match TRBD1. This receptor was taken from a woman aged 18-30 years in good health and CMV-seropositive. The CDR3 spells CASSWTGRGNEQFF. The CDR3 DNA reads TGTGCCAGCAGTTGGACAGGTAGGGGCAATGAGCAGTTCTTC.